The clone carrying this T cell receptor beta chain was counted at least ten times. Its specificity is unknown. This CDR3 is built from 12 residues. The germline V and J ends were trimmed by 0 bases and 4 bases, with 2 bases remaining between them. CDR1 and CDR2 from the germline V gene are SGHDT and YYEEEE. The data derive from a study of CD8 T cells in ankylosing spondylitis. Libraries for TCR beta were made by quantitative 5'-RACE with molecular barcodes. TCRdb independently ran MiXCR on the 5' RACE reads; one entry per CDR3 protein. This sample carries around 330,000 distinct CDR3 sequences, 11% of them seen once, and the ten largest clones take about a tenth. Overall study findings and caveats: Clones linked to the disease showed a CD8+ phenotype. They occurred at relatively low frequencies in peripheral blood. Within ankylosing spondylitis blood, a TCR beta motif made up of roughly eight highly homologous variants appeared to be characteristic. As reported, disease-linked clones showed significant enrichment in matched ankylosing spondylitis synovial fluid.

The sequencing input was blood, either unsorted or a sorted T cell fraction (not recorded which). This rearrangement joins TRBV5-6 to TRBJ2-1; D gene unclear. This TCR was sampled from a female donor with ankylosing spondylitis or in good health (not recorded which). CDR3 loop: CASSLEYNEQFF. The DNA of the CDR3 is TGTGCCAGCAGCTTGGAGTACAATGAGCAGTTCTTC.